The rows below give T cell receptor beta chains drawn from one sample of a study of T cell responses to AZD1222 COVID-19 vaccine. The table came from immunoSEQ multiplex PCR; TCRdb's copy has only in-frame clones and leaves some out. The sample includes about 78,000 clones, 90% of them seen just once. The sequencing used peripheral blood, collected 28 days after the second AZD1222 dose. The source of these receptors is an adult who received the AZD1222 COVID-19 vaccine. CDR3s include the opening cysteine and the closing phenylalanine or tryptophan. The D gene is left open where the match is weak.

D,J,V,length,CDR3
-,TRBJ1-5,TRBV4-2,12,CASSPPLGPQHF
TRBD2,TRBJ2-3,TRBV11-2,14,CASSLAGGGDTQYF
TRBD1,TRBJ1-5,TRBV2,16,CASSEEGGQGNQPQHF
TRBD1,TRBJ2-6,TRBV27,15,CASSDRAPGANVLTF
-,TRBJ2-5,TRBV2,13,CASSAGGEETQYF
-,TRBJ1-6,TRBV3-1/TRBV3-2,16,CASSLGGGGYNSPLHF
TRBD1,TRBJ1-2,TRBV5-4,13,CASSLPGTEGYTF
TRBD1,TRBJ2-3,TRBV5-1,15,CASAPDRGPTDTQYF
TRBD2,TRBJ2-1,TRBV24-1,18,CATSDSGLAGVSGNEQFF
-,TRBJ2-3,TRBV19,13,CASSPGVADTQYF
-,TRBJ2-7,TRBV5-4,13,CASSLGRGNEQYF
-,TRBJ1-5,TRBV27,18,CASSKTLPGQSYYQPQHF
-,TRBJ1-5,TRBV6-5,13,CASSYVGSQPQHF
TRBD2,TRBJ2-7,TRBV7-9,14,CASSLVSGGYEQYF
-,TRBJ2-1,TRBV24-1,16,CATSGQQGGSYNEQFF
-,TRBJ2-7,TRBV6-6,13,CASSYDSPYEQYF
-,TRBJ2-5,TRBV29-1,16,CSVHLNGDLYQETQYF
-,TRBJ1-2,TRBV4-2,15,CASSQETIINYGYTF
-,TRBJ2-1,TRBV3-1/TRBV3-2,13,CASSLQLGNEQFF
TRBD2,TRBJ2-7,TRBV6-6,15,CASSHEASGNYEQYF
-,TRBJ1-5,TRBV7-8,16,CASSFTGATSNQPQHF
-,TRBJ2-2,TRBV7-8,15,CASSLTVGGTGELFF
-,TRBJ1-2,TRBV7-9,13,CASRKTGNYGYTF
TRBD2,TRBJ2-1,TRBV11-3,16,CASSPPGAGEYNEQFF
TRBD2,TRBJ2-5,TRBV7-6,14,CASSPTAGGETQYF
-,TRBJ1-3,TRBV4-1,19,CASSSNYLDLRRSGNTIYF
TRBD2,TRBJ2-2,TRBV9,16,CASSVSRETNTGELFF
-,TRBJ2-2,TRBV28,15,CASSPADRYTGELFF
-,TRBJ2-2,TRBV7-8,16,CASSLVATGNTGELFF
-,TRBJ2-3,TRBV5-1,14,CASSRGATTDTQYF
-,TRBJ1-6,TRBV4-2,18,CASSQDPTGSSYNSPLHF
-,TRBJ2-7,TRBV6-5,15,CASSYSPGSSYEQYF
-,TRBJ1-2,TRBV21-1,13,CASPSPPNYGYTF